This T cell receptor (beta chain) appears in the sequencing data of a study of human T cells and chemical hapten exposure. TCRdb independently ran MiXCR on the RACE reads; one entry per CDR3 protein. Among 150,000 to 200,000 distinct CDR3 sequences listed, around 30% were seen once. In germline, CDR1 is LGHDT, CDR2 YNNKEL (reference sequence). V dropped 7 bases and J dropped 0 bases, with 13 bases sitting between them. This CDR3 is built from 16 residues. Time point denoted: pre-sensitization, week 0. The treatment: therapeutic diphenylcyclopropenone sensitization with weekly scalp DPC. This chain links TRBV3-1 with TRBJ2-6; the D gene is possibly TRBD2 (5 bases). The source was whole blood, collected in connection with sensitization to the hapten diphenylcyclopropenone (DPC). The receptor was derived from a woman aged 30 to 39 with alopecia areata. Some clones in this sample may be carry-over from other donors' samples. The CDR3 spells CASTVGLHSGANVLTF. The CDR3 DNA reads TGTGCCAGCACCGTCGGACTGCACTCTGGGGCCAACGTCCTGACTTTC. Full variable domain (missing parts from reference TRBV3-1 and TRBJ2-6): DTAVSQTPKYLVTQMGNDKSIKCEQNLGHDTMYWYKQDSKKFLKIMFSYNNKELIINETVPNRFSPKSPDKAHLNLHINSLELGDSAVYFCASTVGLHSGANVLTFGAGSRLTVL.